This T cell receptor (beta chain) was profiled in a study of shared clonotypes between healthy human individuals. This clone was detected once. Each sorted subset replicate got 200 ng genomic DNA, roughly 30,000 genomes. Only in-frame clones appear in the TCRdb table, and some are missing; sequencing was by immunoSEQ multiplex PCR. Of under 2,000,000 clones listed, about 95% were seen once; the top ten hold around 1.2%. Positive CCR7 selection of CD45RO-negative cells yielded the naive CD8 cells, and terminally differentiated effector memory CD45RA+ cells were excluded. Looked up from germline, CDR1 is MGHRA and CDR2 is YSYEKL. The CDR3 contains 18 residues. V lost 0 bases and J lost 2, with 14 bases in between.

V is TRBV4-1 and J is TRBJ2-6, with no clear D. This clonotype originated in a man in his late teens or twenties in good health. Sequencing was performed on naive CD8+ T cells sorted from blood. CDR3 loop: CASSQDSQIGPGANVLTF. In nucleotides, the CDR3 is TGCGCCAGCAGCCAAGATTCACAGATAGGCCCTGGGGCCAACGTCCTGACTTTC.